Presented here are 21 T cell receptor beta chains from one specimen sequenced in a study of CD8+ T cells in alopecia areata. RNA was isolated and reverse transcribed to cDNA, the sequencing template. TCRdb keeps only in-frame clones here, not all; method: immunoSEQ multiplex PCR. The table records roughly 190,000 clones, about three fifths of them present only once. Treatment described: oral pan-JAK inhibitor, 5-10 mg twice daily. This specimen consisted of CD4+ T cells sorted from blood, obtained at week 24, from a patient treated with tofacitinib. All receptors derive from a human donor with alopecia areata.

The V call is TRBV4-1, the J call TRBJ2-1, with D unclear. The CDR3 totals 12 residues. CDR1 is MGHRA, CDR2 YSYEKL, per germline. Between the trimmed V and J ends, which lost 5 bases and 8 bases, there was a span of 10 bases. The CDR3 bases are TGCGCCAGCAGCATCCGAAGGGATGAGCAGTTCTTC. This translates into CASSIRRDEQFF.

This sequence joins TRBV14 and TRBJ2-7; the match to TRBD1 covers 9 bases. CDR3 length: 15 amino acids. Germline-derived CDR1 and CDR2 are SGHDN and FVKESK. The trim removed 8 bases at V and 5 bases at J, leaving 13 bases unmatched. The CDR3 protein is CASRKAGTGIHEQYF. Here the CDR3 DNA reads TGTGCCAGCCGCAAGGCGGGGACAGGGATCCACGAGCAGTACTTC. The complete variable domain, with remaining parts taken from reference TRBV14 and TRBJ2-7, reads EAGVTQFPSHSVIEKGQTVTLRCDPISGHDNLYWYRRVMGKEIKFLLHFVKESKQDESGMPNNRFLAERTGGTYSTLKVQPAELEDSGVYFCASRKAGTGIHEQYFGPGTRLTVT.

CDR3 in amino acids: CASSRGASTDTQYF. Written as DNA, the CDR3 is TGTGCCAGCAGCCGGGGGGCCTCCACAGATACGCAGTATTTT. The chain employs TRBV7-9 and TRBJ2-3; a possible D gene is TRBD2 (7 bases). The CDR3 is 14 amino acids. Germline V gene lookup returns CDR1 SEHNR and CDR2 FQNEAQ (reference sequence). The V end lost 5 bases, the J end lost 2 bases, and 11 bases lay between the germline ends.

This clone has a handful of counts. This chain connects TRBV6-1 to TRBJ2-7; D is unresolved. The CDR3 extends over 14 amino acids. The germline V and J ends were trimmed by 7 bases and 2 bases, with 15 bases remaining between them. Germline CDR1 and CDR2: MNHNS and SASEGT. The DNA of the CDR3 is TGTGCCAGCAACTCTCGCGATCCGCCCTACGAGCAGTACTTC. Translating gives CASNSRDPPYEQYF.

The gene calls are TRBV6-6 and TRBJ2-7; perhaps TRBD2 as D (5 bases). The CDR3 totals 15 residues. The germline V and J ends were trimmed by 0 bases and 0 bases, with 9 bases remaining between them. Looked up from germline, CDR1 is MNHNY and CDR2 is SVGAGI (reference sequence). The CDR3 protein is CASSYSLRASYEQYF. The CDR3 DNA is TGTGCCAGCAGTTACTCTTTGCGGGCCTCCTACGAGCAGTACTTC.

V gene TRBV4-1 combines with J gene TRBJ1-6, with D unresolved. Trimming pared 0 bases from V and 12 bases from J, leaving 9 bases between. The CDR3 totals 13 residues. Per the germline V gene, CDR1 is MGHRA and CDR2 is YSYEKL. CDR3 coding DNA: TGCGCCAGCAGCCAAGATGCAGGAGTACCCCTCCACTTT. It codes for CASSQDAGVPLHF.

The chain links TRBV29-1 to TRBJ2-7, with D maybe TRBD1 (5 bases). There are 12 residues in the CDR3. Germline-derived CDR1 and CDR2 are SQVTM and ANQGSEA. The ends were cut back, 2 bases at V and 7 bases at J, with 12 bases in the middle. This CDR3 is CSVERGLGEQYF. The DNA of the CDR3 is TGCAGCGTTGAAAGGGGTCTCGGGGAGCAGTACTTC.

V usage is TRBV18 and J usage is TRBJ1-5; D unresolved. V was cut by 3 bases and J by 2 bases, with 11 bases left in between. The CDR3 sequence is 15 residues long. Germline V lookup: CDR1 KGHSH, CDR2 LQKENI. CDR3 sequence: CASSPIGLGNQPQHF. In DNA, the CDR3 is TGTGCCAGCTCACCGATAGGGCTCGGCAATCAGCCCCAGCATTTT.

The rearrangement joins TRBV20-1 to TRBJ2-5; D is uncertain. The CDR3 loop spans 11 amino acids. Germline V gene lookup returns CDR1 DFQATT and CDR2 SNEGSKA (reference sequence). V gave up 7 bases and J gave up 2 bases, with 8 bases separating them. The CDR3 bases are TGCAGTGGCGGAGCTCAAGAGACCCAGTACTTC. Translated, it gives CSGGAQETQYF.

This clone was seen a few times. This chain connects TRBV19 to TRBJ1-5, with 9 bases identical to TRBD1. The junction had 1 base not matched to a gene; V was cut back by 5 bases and J by 5 bases. This CDR3 comprises 13 residues. Germline CDR1 is LNHDA and CDR2 is SQIVND (reference sequence). This chain's CDR3 is CASSGTGHQPQHF. DNA of the CDR3: TGTGCCAGTAGTGGGACAGGGCATCAGCCCCAGCATTTT. The full variable domain, in which reference TRBV19 and TRBJ1-5 provide the parts outside the CDR3, is DGGITQSPKYLFRKEGQNVTLSCEQNLNHDAMYWYRQDPGQGLRLIYYSQIVNDFQKGDIAEGYSVSREKKESFPLTVTSAQKNPTAFYLCASSGTGHQPQHFGDGTRLSIL.

The rearrangement links TRBV5-6 to TRBJ1-2, with D possibly being TRBD1 (6 bases). The CDR3 has 13 amino acids. Trimming removed 5 bases at V and 5 bases at J, with 13 bases between. The germline CDR1 and CDR2 sequences are SGHDT and YYEEEE. In nucleotides, the CDR3 is TGTGCCAGCAGGGTGATAGGGGGATATGGCTACACCTTC. Translated: CASRVIGGYGYTF.

This clone was picked up a small number of times. At the DNA level, this CDR3 is encoded by other sequences in the same sample as well. V is TRBV30 and J is TRBJ1-1, with D unresolved. CDR1 and CDR2 from the germline V gene are GTSNPN and SVGIG (reference sequence). V was clipped by 0 bases and J by 8 bases, with 10 bases between them. This CDR3 is built from 12 residues. The CDR3 bases are TGTGCCTGGAGTGTACTGGCGAGGGAAGCTTTCTTT. Protein product: CAWSVLAREAFF.

This chain connects TRBV6-6 to TRBJ1-5; no clear D. The V gene's germline CDR1 is MNHNY and CDR2 SVGAGI (reference sequence). CDR3 length: 12 amino acids. V gave up 10 bases and J gave up 6 bases, with 13 bases separating them. CDR3 bases: TGTGCCACCTTCGGAGGTTCTCAGCCCCAGCATTTT. Its translation: CATFGGSQPQHF.

The chain carries TRBV4-3 and TRBJ2-2, with no clear D. CDR3 size: 15 residues. Germline loops: CDR1 LGHNA, CDR2 YSLEER. Trimming took 0 bases from V and 5 from J, leaving 10 bases between them. In DNA form, the CDR3 reads TGCGCCAGCAGCCAAGATCGAACATTTACCGGGGAGCTGTTTTTT. It yields the protein CASSQDRTFTGELFF.

The table lists this clone with a few counts. J is TRBJ2-7 and V is TRBV29-1, with D perhaps matching TRBD1 (6 bases). From germline, CDR1 is SQVTM and CDR2 ANQGSEA. This CDR3 has 13 amino acids. V lost 4 bases to trimming and J lost 2 bases, with 12 bases between them. The CDR3 loop is CSVVNRATYEQYF. As DNA, the CDR3 is TGCAGCGTTGTCAACAGGGCAACCTACGAGCAGTACTTC.

The chain joins TRBV5-1 to TRBJ2-7; no definite D call. Germline CDR1 SGHRS, CDR2 YFSETQ. Trimming took 4 bases from V and 3 from J, leaving 17 bases between them. This CDR3 region has 15 residues. As DNA, the CDR3 is TGCGCCAGCAGCCCCTACTCCTCCCAAAGCTACGAGCAGTACTTC. Translation gives CASSPYSSQSYEQYF.

V is TRBV5-1 and J is TRBJ2-3; D is unclear. From germline, CDR1 is SGHRS and CDR2 YFSETQ. The CDR3 spans 13 residues. Trimming left V 0 bases short and J 5 bases short, with 7 bases between. CDR3 in DNA: TGCGCCAGCAGCTTGGCGAAGGAAGATACGCAGTATTTT. Translation gives CASSLAKEDTQYF. The full variable domain, rest sourced from reference TRBV5-1 and TRBJ2-3, is KAGVTQTPRYLIKTRGQQVTLSCSPISGHRSVSWYQQTPGQGLQFLFEYFSETQRNKGNFPGRFSGRQFSNSRSEMNVSTLELGDSALYLCASSLAKEDTQYFGPGTRLTVL.

The chain employs TRBV29-1 and TRBJ2-7, with D unresolved. V shed 8 bases and J shed 5 bases, with 19 bases lying between them. In germline, CDR1 is SQVTM, CDR2 ANQGSEA. The CDR3 consists of 13 residues. Written as DNA, the CDR3 is TGCAGCTCTCGTCACGGGTTCGACCACGAGCAGTACTTC. This sequence encodes CSSRHGFDHEQYF.

As regards this clone: The same CDR3 is also encoded by other DNA sequences in this sample. The chain joins TRBV28 to TRBJ2-4, with 7 bases matching TRBD1. V shed 8 bases and J 10 bases; nucleotides not matched to a gene: 5. CDR1 is MDHEN and CDR2 is SYDVKM in the germline V gene. The CDR3 loop spans 11 amino acids. The CDR3 is CASRQGNIQYF. CDR3 in DNA: TGTGCCAGCCGACAGGGTAATATTCAGTACTTC.

V is TRBV6-1 and J is TRBJ1-1; D ambiguous. Germline V CDR1 and CDR2: MNHNS, SASEGT. V lost 6 bases and J 1 base, leaving 12 bases between the germline ends. The CDR3 extends over 14 amino acids. The CDR3: CASSLPGPNTEAFF. DNA for the CDR3: TGTGCCAGCAGCCTACCCGGGCCGAACACTGAAGCTTTCTTT.

The chain couples TRBV30 to TRBJ1-2; possible D gene TRBD1, 6 bases. Germline assignment: CDR1 GTSNPN and CDR2 SVGIG (reference sequence). Trimming took off 1 base at V and 4 bases at J, with 16 bases between the two ends. This CDR3 is 15 amino acids long. The CDR3 nucleotides read TGTGCCTGGAGTGGCACTACTCAGGGGATCTATGGCTACACCTTC. Its protein is CAWSGTTQGIYGYTF. Supplemented by reference TRBV30 and TRBJ1-2, the full variable domain reads SQTIHQWPATLVQPVGSPLSLECTVEGTSNPNLYWYRQAAGRGLQLLFYSVGIGQISSEVPQNLSASRPQDRQFILSSKKLLLSDSGFYLCAWSGTTQGIYGYTFGSGTRLTVV.